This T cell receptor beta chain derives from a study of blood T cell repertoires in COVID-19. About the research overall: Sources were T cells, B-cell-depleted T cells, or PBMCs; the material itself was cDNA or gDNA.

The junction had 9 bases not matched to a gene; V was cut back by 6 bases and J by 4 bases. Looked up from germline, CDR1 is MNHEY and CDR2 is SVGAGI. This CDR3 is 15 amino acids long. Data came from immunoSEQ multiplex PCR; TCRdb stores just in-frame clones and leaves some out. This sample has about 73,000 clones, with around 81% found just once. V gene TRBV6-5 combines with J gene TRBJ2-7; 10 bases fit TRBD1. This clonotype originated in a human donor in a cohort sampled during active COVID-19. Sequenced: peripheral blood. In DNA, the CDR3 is TGTGCCAGCAGCTGGGACAGGGGTTTGGGATACGAGCAGTACTTC. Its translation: CASSWDRGLGYEQYF.